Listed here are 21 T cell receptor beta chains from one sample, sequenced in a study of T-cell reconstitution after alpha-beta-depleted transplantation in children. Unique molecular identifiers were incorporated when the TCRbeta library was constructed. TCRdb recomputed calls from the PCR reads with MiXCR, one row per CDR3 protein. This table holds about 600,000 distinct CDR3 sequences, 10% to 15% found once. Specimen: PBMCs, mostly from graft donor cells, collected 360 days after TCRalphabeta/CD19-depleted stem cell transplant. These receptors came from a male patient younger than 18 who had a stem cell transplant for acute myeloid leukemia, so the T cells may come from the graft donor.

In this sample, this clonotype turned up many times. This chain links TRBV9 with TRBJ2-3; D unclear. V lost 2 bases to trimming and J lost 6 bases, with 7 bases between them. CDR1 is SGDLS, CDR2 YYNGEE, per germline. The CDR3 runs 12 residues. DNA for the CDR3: TGTGCCAGCAGCGTTACGGCCGATACGCAGTATTTT. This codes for CASSVTADTQYF.

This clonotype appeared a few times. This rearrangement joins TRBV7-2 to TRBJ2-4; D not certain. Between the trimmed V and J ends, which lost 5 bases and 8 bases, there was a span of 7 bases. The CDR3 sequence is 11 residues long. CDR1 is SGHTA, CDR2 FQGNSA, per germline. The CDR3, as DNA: TGTGCCAGCAGCGTACTCGACATTCAGTACTTC. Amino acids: CASSVLDIQYF.

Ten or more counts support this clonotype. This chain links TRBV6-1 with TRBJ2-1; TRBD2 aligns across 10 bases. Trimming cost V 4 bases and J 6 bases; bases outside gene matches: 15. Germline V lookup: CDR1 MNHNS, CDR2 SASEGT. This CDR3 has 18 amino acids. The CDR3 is CASSVSFWTSGLSNEQFF. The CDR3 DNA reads TGTGCCAGCAGTGTATCTTTTTGGACTAGCGGCTTATCCAATGAGCAGTTCTTC.

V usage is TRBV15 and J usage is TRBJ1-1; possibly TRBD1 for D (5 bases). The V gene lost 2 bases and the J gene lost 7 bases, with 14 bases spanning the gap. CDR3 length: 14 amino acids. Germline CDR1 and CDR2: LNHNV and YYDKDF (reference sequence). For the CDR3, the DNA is TGTGCCACCAGCAGATTAGGGGCCGGTCTTGAAGCTTTCTTT. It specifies CATSRLGAGLEAFF.

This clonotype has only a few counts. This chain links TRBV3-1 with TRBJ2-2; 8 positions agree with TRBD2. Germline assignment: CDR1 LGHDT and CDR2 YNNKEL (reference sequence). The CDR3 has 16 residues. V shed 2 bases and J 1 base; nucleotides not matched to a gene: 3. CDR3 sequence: CASSQRAGVNTGELFF. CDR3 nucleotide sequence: TGTGCCAGCAGCCAAAGAGCGGGGGTGAACACCGGGGAGCTGTTTTTT.

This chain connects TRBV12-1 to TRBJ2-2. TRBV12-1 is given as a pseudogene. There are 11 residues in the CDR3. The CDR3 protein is CASRQNGELFF. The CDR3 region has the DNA TGTGCCAGCCGTCAGAACGGGGAGCTGTTTTTT.

This CDR3 reads CASSQVGLAHRSGQFF. The CDR3 region has the DNA TGTGCCAGCAGCCAAGTAGGACTAGCGCATAGGTCGGGGCAGTTCTTC. This chain uses TRBV14 with TRBJ2-1; TRBD2 matches 9 bases. Germline assignment: CDR1 SGHDN and CDR2 FVKESK. Trimming cost V 1 base and J 12 bases; bases outside gene matches: 13. The CDR3 is made up of 16 amino acids.

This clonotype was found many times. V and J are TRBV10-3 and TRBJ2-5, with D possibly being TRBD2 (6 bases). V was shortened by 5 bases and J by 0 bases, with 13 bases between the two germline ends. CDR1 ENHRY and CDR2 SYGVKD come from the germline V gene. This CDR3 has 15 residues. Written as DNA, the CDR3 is TGTGCCATCAGTTCTAGCGAGAATAACCAAGAGACCCAGTACTTC. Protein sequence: CAISSSENNQETQYF.

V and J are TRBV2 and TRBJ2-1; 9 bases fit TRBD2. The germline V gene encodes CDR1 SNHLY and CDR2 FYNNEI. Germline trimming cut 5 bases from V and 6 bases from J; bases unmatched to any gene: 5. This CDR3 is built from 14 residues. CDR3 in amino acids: CASSLAGRGNEQFF. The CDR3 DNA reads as TGTGCCAGCAGTCTAGCGGGAAGAGGCAATGAGCAGTTCTTC.

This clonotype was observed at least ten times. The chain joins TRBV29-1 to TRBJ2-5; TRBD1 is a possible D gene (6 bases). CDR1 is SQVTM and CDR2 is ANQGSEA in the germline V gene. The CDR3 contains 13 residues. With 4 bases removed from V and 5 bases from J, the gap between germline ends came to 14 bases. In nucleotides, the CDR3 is TGCAGCGTTGGGACAGCTCAAGCGGAGACCCAGTACTTC. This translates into CSVGTAQAETQYF.

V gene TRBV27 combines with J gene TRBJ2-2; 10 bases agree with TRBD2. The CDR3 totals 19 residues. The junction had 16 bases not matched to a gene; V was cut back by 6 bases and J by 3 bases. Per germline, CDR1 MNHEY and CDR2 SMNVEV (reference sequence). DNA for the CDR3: TGTGCCAGCAGCCGGGTAGGAGGGCCTAGCGGGAGTTACACCGGGGAGCTGTTTTTT. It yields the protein CASSRVGGPSGSYTGELFF.

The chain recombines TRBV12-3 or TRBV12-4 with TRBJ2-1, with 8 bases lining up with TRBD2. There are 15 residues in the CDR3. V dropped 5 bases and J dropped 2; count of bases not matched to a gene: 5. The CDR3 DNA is TGTGCCAGCAGTCCTAGCGGGTTGGCCTACAATGAGCAGTTCTTC. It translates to CASSPSGLAYNEQFF.

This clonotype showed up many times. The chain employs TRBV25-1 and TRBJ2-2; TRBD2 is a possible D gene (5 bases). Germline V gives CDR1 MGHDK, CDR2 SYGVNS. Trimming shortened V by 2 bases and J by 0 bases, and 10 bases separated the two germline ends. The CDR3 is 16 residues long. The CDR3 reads CASSELDGTNTGELFF. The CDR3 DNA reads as TGTGCCAGCAGTGAACTCGACGGGACGAACACCGGGGAGCTGTTTTTT.

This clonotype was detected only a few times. The CDR3 reads CSARSGQGGNQPQHF. DNA for the CDR3: TGCAGTGCTAGATCGGGACAGGGAGGCAATCAGCCCCAGCATTTT. The J gene is TRBJ1-5, the V gene TRBV20-1; 9 bases are a match to TRBD1. V gave up 2 bases and J gave up 2 bases; unmatched junction bases: 4. CDR3 length equals 15 residues. Germline CDR1 reads DFQATT; CDR2 reads SNEGSKA (reference sequence).

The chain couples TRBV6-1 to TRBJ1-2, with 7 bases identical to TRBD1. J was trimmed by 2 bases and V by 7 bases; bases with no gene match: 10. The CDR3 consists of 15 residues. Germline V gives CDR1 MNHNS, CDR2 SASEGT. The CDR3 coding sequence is TGTGCCAGCACCCGGAGGGGGCGCGGGAACTATGGCTACACCTTC. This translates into CASTRRGRGNYGYTF.

CDR3 sequence (DNA): TGTGCCAGTCTAGCGGGATACCCGTACCAAGAGACCCAGTACTTC. Protein: CASLAGYPYQETQYF. The V gene is TRBV7-2, the J gene TRBJ2-5, with TRBD2 matching 9 bases. Germline CDR1 is SGHTA and CDR2 is FQGNSA. V lost 9 bases and J lost 0; bases outside the gene matches: 8. This CDR3 comprises 15 residues.

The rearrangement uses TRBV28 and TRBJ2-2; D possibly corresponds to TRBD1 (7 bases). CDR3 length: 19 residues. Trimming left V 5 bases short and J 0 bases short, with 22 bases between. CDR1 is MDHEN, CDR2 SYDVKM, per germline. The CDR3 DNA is TGTGCCAGCAGTCTTCCCCCCCCTGGAGGGGGCGCGAACACCGGGGAGCTGTTTTTT. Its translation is CASSLPPPGGGANTGELFF.

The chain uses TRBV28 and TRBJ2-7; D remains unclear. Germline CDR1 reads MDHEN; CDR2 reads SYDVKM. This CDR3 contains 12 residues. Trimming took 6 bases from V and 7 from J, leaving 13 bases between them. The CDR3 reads CASRIPGGEQYF. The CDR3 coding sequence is TGTGCCAGCAGGATCCCCGGTGGTGAGCAGTACTTC.

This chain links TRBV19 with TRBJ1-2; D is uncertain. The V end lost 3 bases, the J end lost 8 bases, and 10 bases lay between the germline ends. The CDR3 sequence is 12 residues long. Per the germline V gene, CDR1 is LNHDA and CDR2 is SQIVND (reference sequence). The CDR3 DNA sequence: TGTGCCAGTAGTATGTTCACGGGAGGCTACACCTTC. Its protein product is CASSMFTGGYTF. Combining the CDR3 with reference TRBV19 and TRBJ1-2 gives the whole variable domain DGGITQSPKYLFRKEGQNVTLSCEQNLNHDAMYWYRQDPGQGLRLIYYSQIVNDFQKGDIAEGYSVSREKKESFPLTVTSAQKNPTAFYLCASSMFTGGYTFGSGTRLTVV.

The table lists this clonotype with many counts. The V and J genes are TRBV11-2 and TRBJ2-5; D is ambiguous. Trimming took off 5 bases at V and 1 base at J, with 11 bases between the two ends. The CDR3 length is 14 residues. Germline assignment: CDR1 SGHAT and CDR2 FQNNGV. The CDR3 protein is CASSLLWGQETQYF. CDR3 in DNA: TGTGCCAGCAGCCTTCTTTGGGGCCAAGAGACCCAGTACTTC.

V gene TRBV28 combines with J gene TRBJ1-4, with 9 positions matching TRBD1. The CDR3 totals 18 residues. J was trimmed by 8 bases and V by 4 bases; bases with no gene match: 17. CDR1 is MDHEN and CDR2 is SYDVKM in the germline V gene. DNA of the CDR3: TGTGCCAGCAGTTACCCCGGAACAGGGGGCGCGACGAGGGAAAAACTGTTTTTT. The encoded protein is CASSYPGTGGATREKLFF.